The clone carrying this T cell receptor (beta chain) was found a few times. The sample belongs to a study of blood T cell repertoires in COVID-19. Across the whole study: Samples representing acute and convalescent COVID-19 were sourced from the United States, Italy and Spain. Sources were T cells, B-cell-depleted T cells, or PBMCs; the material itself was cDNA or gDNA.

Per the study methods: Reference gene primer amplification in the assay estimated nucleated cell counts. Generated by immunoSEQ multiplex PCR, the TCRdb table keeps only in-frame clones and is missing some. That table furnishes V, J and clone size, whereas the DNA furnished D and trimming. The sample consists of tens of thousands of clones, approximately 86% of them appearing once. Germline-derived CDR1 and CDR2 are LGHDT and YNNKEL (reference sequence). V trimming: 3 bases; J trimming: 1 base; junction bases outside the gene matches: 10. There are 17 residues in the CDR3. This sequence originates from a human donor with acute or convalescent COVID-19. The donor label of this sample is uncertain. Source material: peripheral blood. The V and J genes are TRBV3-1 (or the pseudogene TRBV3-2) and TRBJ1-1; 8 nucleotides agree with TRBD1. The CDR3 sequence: CASSHTDRGLPNTEAFF. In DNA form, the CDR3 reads TGTGCCAGCAGCCACACCGACAGGGGACTACCGAACACTGAAGCTTTCTTT.